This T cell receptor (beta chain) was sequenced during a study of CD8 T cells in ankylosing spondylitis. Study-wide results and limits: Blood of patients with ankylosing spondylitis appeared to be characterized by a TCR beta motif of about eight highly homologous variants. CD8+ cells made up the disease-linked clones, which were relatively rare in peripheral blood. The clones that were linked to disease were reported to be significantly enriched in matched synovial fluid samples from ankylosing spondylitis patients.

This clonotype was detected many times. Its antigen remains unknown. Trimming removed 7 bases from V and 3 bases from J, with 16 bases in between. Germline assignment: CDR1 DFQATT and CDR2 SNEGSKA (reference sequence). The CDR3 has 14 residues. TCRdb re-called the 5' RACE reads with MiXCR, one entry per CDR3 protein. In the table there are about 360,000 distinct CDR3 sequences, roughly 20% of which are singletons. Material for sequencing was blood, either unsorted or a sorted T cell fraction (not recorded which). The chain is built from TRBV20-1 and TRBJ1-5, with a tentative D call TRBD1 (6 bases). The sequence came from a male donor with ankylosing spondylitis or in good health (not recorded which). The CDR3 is CSDPDSKVNQPQHF. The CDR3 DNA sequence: TGCAGTGACCCGGACAGCAAAGTCAATCAGCCCCAGCATTTT.